The clone carrying this TCR beta chain was seen only once. Method: immunoSEQ multiplex PCR; TCRdb's copy keeps in-frame clones and lacks some. Here the sample spans tens of thousands of clones, nearly 90% being singletons. This sample is drawn from a study of T cell changes during pregnancy in multiple sclerosis. The TCR originated in a female donor with multiple sclerosis, enrolled in a pregnancy study. Sequencing was performed on CD4+ T cells from peripheral blood mononuclear cells, taken in the first trimester of pregnancy.

CDR3 sequence: CASSSDRDRGGNEQFF. Written as DNA, the CDR3 is TGTGCCAGCAGCTCTGACCGGGACAGGGGAGGCAATGAGCAGTTCTTC. The chain couples TRBV7-2 to TRBJ2-1, with 10 bases lining up with TRBD1. J was trimmed by 6 bases and V by 4 bases; bases with no gene match: 9. The CDR3 totals 16 residues. The V gene's germline CDR1 is SGHTA and CDR2 FQGNSA.